The 19 T cell receptor beta chains given below trace back to one sample, sequenced in a study of blood T cell repertoires in COVID-19. Sequencing was performed with immunoSEQ multiplex PCR; in TCRdb, only in-frame clones are kept and a portion is missing. The repertoire holds 160,000 or so clones, with 86% as singletons. Sequenced input: peripheral blood. Every receptor here comes from a woman between 65 and 79 years old with acute or convalescent COVID-19.

This chain links TRBV28 with TRBJ2-7, with 11 bases matching TRBD2. J lost 8 bases, V lost 7 bases, and 16 bases had no gene match. CDR1 is MDHEN and CDR2 is SYDVKM in the germline V gene. CDR3 size: 16 residues. CDR3 protein: CASTLGTSGKSSKQYF. CDR3 nucleotides: TGTGCCAGCACCTTAGGGACTAGCGGAAAGTCTAGCAAGCAGTACTTC.

This chain joins TRBV11-1 and TRBJ2-3; TRBD2 matches 11 bases. Germline lookup yields CDR1 SGHAT and CDR2 FQDESV (reference sequence). The CDR3 runs 14 residues. V gave up 5 bases and J gave up 3 bases; unmatched junction bases: 1. CDR3 nucleotide sequence: TGTGCCAGCAGCAGACTAGCGGGGACAGATACGCAGTATTTT. It codes for CASSRLAGTDTQYF. Full variable domain (remainder filled in from reference TRBV11-1 and TRBJ2-3): EAEVAQSPRYKITEKSQAVAFWCDPISGHATLYWYRQILGQGPELLVQFQDESVVDDSQLPKDRFSAERLKGVDSTLKIQPAELGDSAMYLCASSRLAGTDTQYFGPGTRLTVL.

The chain recombines TRBV29-1 with TRBJ2-5, with 7 bases aligning to TRBD1. The V and J ends lost 4 bases and 2 bases, in that order; junction bases with no gene match: 10. Germline lookup yields CDR1 SQVTM and CDR2 ANQGSEA. This CDR3 is 15 amino acids long. The CDR3 loop reads CSVGRRGTAQETQYF. For the CDR3, the DNA is TGCAGCGTTGGCCGAAGAGGGACAGCACAAGAGACCCAGTACTTC.

A single count supports this clone. The V call is TRBV6-2 or TRBV6-3, the J call TRBJ1-2; TRBD1 agrees at 8 bases. The V segment lost 5 bases and the J segment 3 bases; nucleotides outside the gene matches: 2. Germline values: CDR1 MNHEY, CDR2 SVGEGT. The CDR3 extends over 13 amino acids. The CDR3 is CASSLQGDYGYTF. CDR3 DNA sequence: TGTGCCAGCAGTCTACAGGGGGACTATGGCTACACCTTC.

Turning to this clone: Germline is not matched at one junction end, which may reflect a read error. DNA for the CDR3: TGTGCCAGCAGGGAAGGGACAGGGGTCGAGCAGTACTTC. Its translation is CASREGTGVEQYF. This sequence joins TRBV2 and TRBJ2-7; 10 positions match TRBD1. Looked up from germline, CDR1 is SNHLY and CDR2 is FYNNEI. This CDR3 has 13 residues.

The rearrangement uses TRBV5-1 and TRBJ1-1; 8 nucleotides match TRBD1. The germline V gene has CDR1 SGHRS and CDR2 YFSETQ. The CDR3 is made up of 15 amino acids. V shed 4 bases and J 4 bases; nucleotides not matched to a gene: 9. The CDR3 region is CASSGRTGMGTEAFF. In nucleotides, the CDR3 is TGCGCCAGCAGCGGGAGGACAGGGATGGGCACTGAAGCTTTCTTT.

The V and J genes are TRBV5-1 and TRBJ2-1, with 9 bases identical to TRBD2. The CDR3 has 17 residues. The ends lost 0 bases at V and 6 bases at J; junction bases unmatched: 10. Germline V gene lookup returns CDR1 SGHRS and CDR2 YFSETQ. The CDR3 nucleotides are TGCGCCAGCAGCTTGGCGAACCGGCGGGGGGGCCTCAATGAGCAGTTCTTC. This sequence encodes CASSLANRRGGLNEQFF. Combining the CDR3 with reference TRBV5-1 and TRBJ2-1 gives the whole variable domain KAGVTQTPRYLIKTRGQQVTLSCSPISGHRSVSWYQQTPGQGLQFLFEYFSETQRNKGNFPGRFSGRQFSNSRSEMNVSTLELGDSALYLCASSLANRRGGLNEQFFGPGTRLTVL.

The rearrangement joins TRBV12-5 to TRBJ2-2, with 9 bases that match TRBD1. This CDR3 contains 18 residues. The J segment lost 0 bases and the V segment lost 2 bases, leaving 7 bases of the junction unmatched. CDR1 and CDR2 from the germline V gene are LGHNT and FRNRAP. CDR3 nucleotide sequence: TGTGCTAGTGGTTTGCGGGACAGGGAAGACGCGAACACCGGGGAGCTGTTTTTT. This encodes CASGLRDREDANTGELFF.

The CDR3 DNA follows: TGTGCCAGCACCCTGGGGGCAGGTACACAACAAGAGACCCAGTACTTC. Its protein product is CASTLGAGTQQETQYF. The chain uses TRBV5-6 and TRBJ2-5; a weak D match, TRBD1 (6 bases). Germline values: CDR1 SGHDT, CDR2 YYEEEE. CDR3 length equals 16 residues. V dropped 6 bases and J dropped 2 bases, with 20 bases sitting between them.

Notes on this clone: Other nucleotide sequences in the sample specify the same CDR3. The rearrangement links TRBV6-5 to TRBJ2-7; possible D gene TRBD2, 5 bases. The CDR3 has 12 amino acids. Germline V gene lookup returns CDR1 MNHEY and CDR2 SVGAGI. Trimming stripped 7 bases from V and 2 bases from J, with 9 bases between. The CDR3 DNA follows: TGTGCCAGCACGGAGGTAGCCTACGAGCAGTACTTC. Translation: CASTEVAYEQYF.

The rearrangement links TRBV3-1 (or the pseudogene TRBV3-2) to TRBJ1-2, with 9 bases fitting TRBD1. Trimming cost V 3 bases and J 2 bases; bases outside gene matches: 4. Germline CDR1 LGHDT, CDR2 YNNKEL (reference sequence). The length of the CDR3 is 15 residues. The CDR3 coding sequence is TGTGCCAGCAGCCACCCGGGACAGGGAAACTATGGCTACACCTTC. Its protein product is CASSHPGQGNYGYTF.

J is TRBJ2-1 and V is TRBV6-5; no clear D gene. CDR1 is MNHEY, CDR2 SVGAGI, per germline. The CDR3 spans 14 residues. Between the trimmed V and J ends, which lost 2 bases and 6 bases, there was a span of 11 bases. In DNA form, the CDR3 reads TGTGCCAGCAGTTACGCGTCTATTGGCAATGAGCAGTTCTTC. This sequence encodes CASSYASIGNEQFF.

The V gene is TRBV4-3, the J gene TRBJ1-5; D might be TRBD1 (6 bases). Germline values: CDR1 LGHNA, CDR2 YSLEER. This CDR3 comprises 16 residues. Trimming stripped 0 bases from V and 2 bases from J, with 11 bases between. The DNA for the CDR3 is TGCGCCAGCAGCCAAGACGTGACAGGAGGCAATCAGCCCCAGCATTTT. It yields the protein CASSQDVTGGNQPQHF.

CDR3 nucleotide sequence: TGTGCCAGCAGTGAAGGTGGAGGGAGTATCAATCAGCCCCAGCATTTT. Its translation: CASSEGGGSINQPQHF. The rearrangement joins TRBV2 to TRBJ1-5; D remains ambiguous. The CDR3 covers 16 residues. Trimming shortened V by 1 base and J by 3 bases, and 13 bases separated the two germline ends. The germline V gene encodes CDR1 SNHLY and CDR2 FYNNEI.

The chain combines TRBV4-2 with TRBJ2-2; D is undetermined. CDR1 is LGHNA and CDR2 is YNFKEQ in the germline V gene. The ends were cut back, 0 bases at V and 5 bases at J, with 19 bases in the middle. The CDR3 length is 18 residues. The CDR3: CASSQDLTSPRVTGELFF. The CDR3, as DNA: TGTGCCAGCAGCCAAGATTTGACCAGCCCTAGAGTTACCGGGGAGCTGTTTTTT.

The rearrangement links TRBV10-3 to TRBJ2-1; TRBD2 might be the D (6 bases). V dropped 6 bases and J dropped 4 bases, with 16 bases sitting between them. The CDR3 has 15 amino acids. Germline-derived CDR1 and CDR2 are ENHRY and SYGVKD. CDR3 amino acids: CAIRERREGYNEQFF. DNA for the CDR3: TGTGCCATCAGGGAGAGGCGGGAAGGGTACAATGAGCAGTTCTTC.

The chain carries TRBV28 and TRBJ2-7; TRBD1 is a possible D gene (6 bases). CDR1 and CDR2 from the germline V gene are MDHEN and SYDVKM. With 1 base removed from V and 1 base from J, the gap between germline ends came to 14 bases. This CDR3 has 16 amino acids. The CDR3 loop reads CASSLSRGHGSYEQYF. For the CDR3, the DNA is TGTGCCAGCAGTTTATCCAGGGGACACGGATCCTACGAGCAGTACTTC.

The chain joins TRBV3-1 (or the pseudogene TRBV3-2) to TRBJ2-3; 7 positions match TRBD1. This CDR3 spans 15 amino acids. The ends lost 4 bases at V and 7 bases at J; junction bases unmatched: 11. CDR1 and CDR2 from the germline V gene are LGHDT and YNNKEL (reference sequence). The CDR3 is CASSPGRGRENTQYF. The CDR3 DNA reads TGTGCCAGCAGCCCGGGCAGGGGGAGAGAAAATACGCAGTATTTT.

The rearrangement joins TRBV18 to TRBJ1-1; 10 nucleotides align to TRBD1. CDR1 and CDR2 from the germline V gene are KGHSH and LQKENI. This CDR3 has 15 amino acids. The ends lost 2 bases at V and 5 bases at J; junction bases unmatched: 5. The CDR3, as DNA: TGTGCCAGCTCACCATCCGGGACAGGGGTGACTGAAGCTTTCTTT. Translated: CASSPSGTGVTEAFF.